This TCR beta chain was captured by sequencing in a study of blood T cell repertoires in COVID-19. Study information: The analysed material was cDNA or gDNA that came from T cells, B-cell-depleted T cells, or PBMCs.

CDR3 size: 16 residues. V lost 2 bases and J lost 8, with 18 bases in between. Germline lookup yields CDR1 SGHTA and CDR2 FQGNSA. Per the original data handling: From reference gene primer amplification, estimates of nucleated cell counts were derived. TCRdb's copy holds only in-frame clones and misses some; the assay was immunoSEQ multiplex PCR. The V and J calls and clone size come from that table; D and trimming were worked out from the DNA. The table shows around 380,000 clones, with roughly 77% occurring only once. This chain joins TRBV7-2 and TRBJ1-4, with a possible D match to TRBD1 (6 bases). This clonotype was sampled from a human donor with acute or convalescent COVID-19. The donor label of this sample is uncertain. Sequenced sample: peripheral blood. For the CDR3, the DNA is TGTGCCAGCAGCTTAAAGCGTCGGGGGGCTGGAGAAAAACTGTTTTTT. Translating gives CASSLKRRGAGEKLFF.